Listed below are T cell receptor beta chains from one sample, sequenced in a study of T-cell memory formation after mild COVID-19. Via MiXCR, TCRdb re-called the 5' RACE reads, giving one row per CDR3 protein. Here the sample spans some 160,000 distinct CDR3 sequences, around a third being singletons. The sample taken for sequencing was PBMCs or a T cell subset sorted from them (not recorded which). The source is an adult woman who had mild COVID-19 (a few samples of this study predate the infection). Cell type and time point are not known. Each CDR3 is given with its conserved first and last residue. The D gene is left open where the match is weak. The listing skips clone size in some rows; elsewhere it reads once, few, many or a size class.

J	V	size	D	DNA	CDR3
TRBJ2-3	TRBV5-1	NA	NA	TGCGCCAGCAGCTCCGACCGACCCACAGATACGCAGTATTTT	CASSSDRPTDTQYF
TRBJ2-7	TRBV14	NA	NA	TGTGCCAGCAGCCAAGTTGGTCCAGGGGAGCAGTACTTC	CASSQVGPGEQYF
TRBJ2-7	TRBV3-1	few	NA	TGTGCCAGCAGCCAAGAAAGCCTTTCCTACGAGCAGTACTTC	CASSQESLSYEQYF
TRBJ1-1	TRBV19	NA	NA	TGTGCCAGTAGTATAGGAGATGGGGGGCGACCGAACACTGAAGCTTTCTTT	CASSIGDGGRPNTEAFF
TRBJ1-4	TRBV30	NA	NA	TGTGCCTGGGCGCGCGGGCGTGGGCAAATTAATCCAACTAATGAAAAACTGTTTTTT	CAWARGRGQINPTNEKLFF
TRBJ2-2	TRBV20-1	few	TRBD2	TGCAGTGCTAGCCACCCCGGACTAGCGGGAACCGGGGAGCTGTTTTTT	CSASHPGLAGTGELFF
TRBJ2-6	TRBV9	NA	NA	TGTGCCAGCAGCGTAGCCCCTTCTGGGGCCAACGTCCTGACTTTC	CASSVAPSGANVLTF
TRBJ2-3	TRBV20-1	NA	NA	TGCAGTGCCCCCATGTGGGCGAGCTTCGATACGCAGTATTTT	CSAPMWASFDTQYF
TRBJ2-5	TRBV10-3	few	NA	TGTGCCATCAGTGAGTCTGGGACCCTGGGAGAGACCCAGTACTTC	CAISESGTLGETQYF
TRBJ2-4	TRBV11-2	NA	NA	TGTGCCAGCAGCTCAGTAGGACAGTTTGGGGACATTCAGTACTTC	CASSSVGQFGDIQYF
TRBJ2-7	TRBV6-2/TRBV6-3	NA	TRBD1	TGTGCCAGCAGCAAGACAGGGGCGCGAGAGCAGTACTTC	CASSKTGAREQYF
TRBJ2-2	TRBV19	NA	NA	TGTGCCACCTCCGTCGTCGGGGGCCCGAACACCGGGGAGCTGTTTTTT	CATSVVGGPNTGELFF
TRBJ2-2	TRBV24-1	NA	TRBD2	TGTGCCACCAGTGTCTCGCTAGCGGGGCGAACCGGGGAGCTGTTTTTT	CATSVSLAGRTGELFF
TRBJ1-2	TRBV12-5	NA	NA	TGTGCTAGTGGTGGATCCCTCCGCGGGTCTGGCTACACCTTC	CASGGSLRGSGYTF